This T cell receptor beta chain came from a study of cytomegalovirus exposure and HLA in healthy donors. Study overall: Tens of millions of unique TCRs from HLA-typed donors made up an early data release. Study-wide results and limits: Rare TCR sequences predominated, though certain public TCRs were found in many donors. Researchers reportedly found TCR beta sequences accurately predicted most subjects' HLA-A and HLA-B alleles. A missense variant in DCLRE1C was later tied to TCR beta V- and J-gene trimming.

This PCR relied on a set of 60 Vbeta primers and 13 Jbeta primers. Profiling relied on immunoSEQ multiplex PCR, and the TCRdb table lists in-frame clones only, not all of them. The sample includes 74,000 or so clones, around 76% of them seen just once. A word on this clone: The antigen is unknown.

The CDR3 spans 12 residues. With 6 bases removed from V and 4 bases from J, the gap between germline ends came to 7 bases. Looked up from germline, CDR1 is MDHEN and CDR2 is SYDVKM. The sample consisted of PBMCs. This clonotype was obtained from a male donor in good health and CMV-seropositive. The V call is TRBV28, the J call TRBJ1-5; D call uncertain. As DNA, the CDR3 is TGTGCCAGCAGAGCCCTAAATCAGCCCCAGCATTTT. This sequence encodes CASRALNQPQHF.